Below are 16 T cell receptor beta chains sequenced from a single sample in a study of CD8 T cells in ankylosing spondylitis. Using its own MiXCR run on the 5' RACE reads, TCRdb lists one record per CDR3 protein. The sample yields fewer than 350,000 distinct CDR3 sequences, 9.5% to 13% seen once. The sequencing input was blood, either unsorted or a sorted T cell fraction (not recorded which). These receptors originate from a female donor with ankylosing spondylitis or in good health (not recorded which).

The CDR3 bases are TGCGCCAGCAGCCTAAGCCCTATCACAGGGAACGCCTACAATGAGCAGTTCTTC. Encoded protein: CASSLSPITGNAYNEQFF. The rearrangement links TRBV4-3 to TRBJ2-1; TRBD1 is a possible D gene (6 bases). The V end lost 4 bases, the J end lost 2 bases, and 21 bases lay between the germline ends. Per the germline V gene, CDR1 is LGHNA and CDR2 is YSLEER. CDR3 size: 18 residues.

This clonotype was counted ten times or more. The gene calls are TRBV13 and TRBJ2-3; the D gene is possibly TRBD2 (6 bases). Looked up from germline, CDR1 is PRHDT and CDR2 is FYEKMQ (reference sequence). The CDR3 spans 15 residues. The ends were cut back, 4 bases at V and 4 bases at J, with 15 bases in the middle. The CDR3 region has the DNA TGTGCCAGCAGCTCCTCTAGACTAGGCGCAGATACGCAGTATTTT. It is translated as CASSSSRLGADTQYF.

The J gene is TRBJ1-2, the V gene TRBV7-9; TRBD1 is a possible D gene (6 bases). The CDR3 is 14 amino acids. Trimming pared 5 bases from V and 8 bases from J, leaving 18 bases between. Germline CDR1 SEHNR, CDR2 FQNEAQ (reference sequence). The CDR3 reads CASSPEGTPGGYTF. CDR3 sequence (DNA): TGTGCCAGCAGCCCCGAAGGGACACCTGGGGGCTACACCTTC.

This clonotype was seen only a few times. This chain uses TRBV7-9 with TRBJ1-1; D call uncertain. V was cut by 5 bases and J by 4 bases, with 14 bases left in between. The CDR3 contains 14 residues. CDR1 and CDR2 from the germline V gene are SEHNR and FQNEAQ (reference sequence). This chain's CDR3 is CASSGSWGSTEAFF. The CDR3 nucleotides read TGTGCCAGCAGCGGCAGTTGGGGTTCCACTGAAGCTTTCTTT.

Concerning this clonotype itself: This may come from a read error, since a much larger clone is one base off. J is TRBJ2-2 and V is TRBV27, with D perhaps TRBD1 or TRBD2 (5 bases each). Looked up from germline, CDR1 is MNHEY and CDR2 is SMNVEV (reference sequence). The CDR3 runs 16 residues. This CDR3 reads CTRPANSGRNTGELFF. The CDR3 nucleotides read TGTACCAGACCCGCCAACTCGGGACGGAACACCGGGGAGCTGTTTTTT.

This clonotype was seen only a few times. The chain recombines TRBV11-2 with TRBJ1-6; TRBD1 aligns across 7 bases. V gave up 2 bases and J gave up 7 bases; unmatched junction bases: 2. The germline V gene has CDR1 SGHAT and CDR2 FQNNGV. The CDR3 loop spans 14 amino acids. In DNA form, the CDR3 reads TGTGCCAGCAGCTTACAGACAGGGAATTCACCCCTCCACTTT. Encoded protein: CASSLQTGNSPLHF.

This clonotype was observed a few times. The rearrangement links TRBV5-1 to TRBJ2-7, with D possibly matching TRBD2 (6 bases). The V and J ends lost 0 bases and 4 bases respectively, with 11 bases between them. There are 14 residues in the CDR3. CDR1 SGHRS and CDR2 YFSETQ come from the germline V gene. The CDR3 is CASSLAAGIYEQYF. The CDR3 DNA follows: TGCGCCAGCAGCTTGGCGGCGGGGATTTACGAGCAGTACTTC.

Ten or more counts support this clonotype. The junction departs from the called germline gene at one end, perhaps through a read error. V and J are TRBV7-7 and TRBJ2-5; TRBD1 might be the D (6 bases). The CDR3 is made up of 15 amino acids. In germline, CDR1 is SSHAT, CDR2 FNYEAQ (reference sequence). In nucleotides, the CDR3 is TGTGCTAGCAGCTTAGCTACAGGGTTCCAAGAGACCCAGTACTTC. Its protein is CASSLATGFQETQYF.

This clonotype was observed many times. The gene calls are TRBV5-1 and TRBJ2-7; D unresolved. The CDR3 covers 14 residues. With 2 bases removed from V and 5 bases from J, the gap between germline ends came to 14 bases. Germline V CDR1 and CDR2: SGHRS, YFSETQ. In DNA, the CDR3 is TGCGCCAGCAGCTTACAGTTGAGAGGAGACGAGCAGTACTTC. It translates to CASSLQLRGDEQYF.

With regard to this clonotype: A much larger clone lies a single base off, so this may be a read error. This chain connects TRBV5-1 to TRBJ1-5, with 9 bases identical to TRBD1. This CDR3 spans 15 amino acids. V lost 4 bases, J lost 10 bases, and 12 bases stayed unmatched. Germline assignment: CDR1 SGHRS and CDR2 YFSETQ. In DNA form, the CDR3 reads TGCGCCAGCAGCCAAACAGGGGGCGCAGGGCACCCCCAGCATTTT. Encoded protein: CASSQTGGAGHPQHF.

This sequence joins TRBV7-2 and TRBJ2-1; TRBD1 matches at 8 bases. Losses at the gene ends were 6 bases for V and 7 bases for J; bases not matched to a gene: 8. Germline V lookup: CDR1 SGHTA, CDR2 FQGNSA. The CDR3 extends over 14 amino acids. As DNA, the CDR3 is TGTGCCAGCAGGAGGGCAGGGGGCGGGAATGAGCAGTTCTTC. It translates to CASRRAGGGNEQFF.

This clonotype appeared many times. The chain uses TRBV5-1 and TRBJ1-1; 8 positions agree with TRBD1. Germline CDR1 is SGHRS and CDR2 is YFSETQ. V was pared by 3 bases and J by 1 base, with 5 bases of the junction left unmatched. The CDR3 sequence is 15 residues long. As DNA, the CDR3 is TGCGCCAGCAGCTCCGACGGACAGGGGAACACTGAAGCTTTCTTT. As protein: CASSSDGQGNTEAFF.

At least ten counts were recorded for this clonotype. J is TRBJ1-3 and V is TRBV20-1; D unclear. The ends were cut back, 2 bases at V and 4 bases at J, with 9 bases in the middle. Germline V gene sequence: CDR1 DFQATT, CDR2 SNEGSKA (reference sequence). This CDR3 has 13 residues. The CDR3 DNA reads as TGCAGTGCTAGATTCCACTTCGGAAACACCATATATTTT. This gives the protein CSARFHFGNTIYF.

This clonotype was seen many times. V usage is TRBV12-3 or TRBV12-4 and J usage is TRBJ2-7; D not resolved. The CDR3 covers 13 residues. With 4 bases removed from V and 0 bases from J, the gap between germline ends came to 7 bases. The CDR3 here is CASSSGDSYEQYF. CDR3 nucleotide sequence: TGTGCCAGCAGTTCGGGTGACTCCTACGAGCAGTACTTC.

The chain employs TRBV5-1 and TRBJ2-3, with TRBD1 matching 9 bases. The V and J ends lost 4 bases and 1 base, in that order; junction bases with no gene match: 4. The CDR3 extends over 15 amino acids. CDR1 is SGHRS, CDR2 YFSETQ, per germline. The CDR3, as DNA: TGCGCCAGCAGCGTGGGACAGGGACGCACAGATACGCAGTATTTT. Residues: CASSVGQGRTDTQYF.

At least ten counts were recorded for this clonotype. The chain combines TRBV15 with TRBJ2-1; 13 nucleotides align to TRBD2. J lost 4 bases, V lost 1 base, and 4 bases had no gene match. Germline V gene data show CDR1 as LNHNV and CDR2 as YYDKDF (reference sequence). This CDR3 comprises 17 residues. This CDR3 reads CATSRGLAGGPYNEQFF. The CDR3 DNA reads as TGTGCCACCAGCAGAGGACTAGCGGGAGGCCCATACAATGAGCAGTTCTTC.